Each of the 18 T cell receptor beta chains below was sequenced from the same sample in a study of T cell responses to AZD1222 COVID-19 vaccine. Here immunoSEQ multiplex PCR was the method, and the copy in TCRdb shows in-frame clones only, minus some. The profile covers roughly 84,000 clones, with around 88% appearing a single time and roughly 12% taken by the ten largest. The sample here was peripheral blood, taken 28 days after the second AZD1222 dose. The source is an adult who received the AZD1222 COVID-19 vaccine.

The chain carries TRBV7-3 and TRBJ2-6; D not resolved. Trimming took 1 base from V and 0 from J, leaving 7 bases between them. Looked up from germline, CDR1 is SGHTA and CDR2 is FQGTGA. The CDR3 is 16 residues long. CDR3 loop: CASSLRTSSGANVLTF. The CDR3 DNA reads TGTGCCAGCAGCTTAAGAACAAGCTCTGGGGCCAACGTCCTGACTTTC.

This clone showed up just once. This sequence joins TRBV6-5 and TRBJ1-2; no firm D call. Trimming removed 0 bases from V and 5 bases from J, with 10 bases in between. Germline loops: CDR1 MNHEY, CDR2 SVGAGI. There are 14 residues in the CDR3. CDR3 nucleotide sequence: TGTGCCAGCAGTTACTCGACGGACGGTTATGGCTACACCTTC. It encodes CASSYSTDGYGYTF.

V is TRBV7-5 and J is TRBJ1-5. TRBV7-5 is a pseudogene locus. The CDR3 is 13 amino acids. CDR3 sequence reads: CARTKTGNQPQHF. CDR3 sequence (DNA): TGTGCCAGAACCAAAACGGGCAATCAGCCCCAGCATTTT.

This sequence joins TRBV28 and TRBJ1-1; D might be TRBD1 (5 bases). Germline CDR1 is MDHEN and CDR2 is SYDVKM. CDR3 length equals 13 residues. Trimming left V 7 bases short and J 3 bases short, with 12 bases between. CDR3 DNA: TGTGCCAGCAATCAGGGATCGGACACTGAAGCTTTCTTT. Translating gives CASNQGSDTEAFF. Combining the CDR3 with reference TRBV28 and TRBJ1-1 gives the whole variable domain DVKVTQSSRYLVKRTGEKVFLECVQDMDHENMFWYRQDPGLGLRLIYFSYDVKMKEKGDIPEGYSVSREKKERFSLILESASTNQTSMYLCASNQGSDTEAFFGQGTRLTVV.

The rearrangement links TRBV11-2 to TRBJ1-2; TRBD1 matches 9 bases. J lost 3 bases, V lost 2 bases, and 1 base had no gene match. This CDR3 comprises 14 residues. The germline V gene has CDR1 SGHAT and CDR2 FQNNGV. The CDR3 reads CASSLWDRDYGYTF. The CDR3 nucleotides are TGTGCCAGCAGCTTATGGGACAGGGACTATGGCTACACCTTC.

This clone has only a few counts. The chain joins TRBV19 to TRBJ2-2; D may be TRBD2 (7 bases). CDR1 and CDR2 (germline): LNHDA, SQIVND (reference sequence). V lost 3 bases and J 5 bases, leaving 13 bases between the germline ends. CDR3 length: 15 residues. This CDR3 is CASSMGGAGTGELFF. CDR3 coding DNA: TGTGCCAGTAGTATGGGGGGGGCCGGGACCGGGGAGCTGTTTTTT. Together with reference TRBV19 and TRBJ2-2, the CDR3 gives the full variable domain: DGGITQSPKYLFRKEGQNVTLSCEQNLNHDAMYWYRQDPGQGLRLIYYSQIVNDFQKGDIAEGYSVSREKKESFPLTVTSAQKNPTAFYLCASSMGGAGTGELFFGEGSRLTVL.

CDR3 region: CASIMFWGSQETQYF. CDR3 in DNA: TGTGCCAGCATCATGTTTTGGGGATCCCAAGAGACCCAGTACTTC. J is TRBJ2-5 and V is TRBV6-5, with D uncertain. Trimming shortened V by 7 bases and J by 1 base, and 16 bases separated the two germline ends. The CDR3 contains 15 residues. The V gene's germline CDR1 is MNHEY and CDR2 SVGAGI.

The CDR3 region is CASSLLAGGRPRITDTQYF. The CDR3 DNA is TGTGCCAGCAGCCTCTTAGCGGGGGGGAGGCCGCGAATCACAGATACGCAGTATTTT. The rearrangement joins TRBV7-2 to TRBJ2-3; 11 bases fit TRBD2. The CDR3 contains 19 residues. Trimming removed 5 bases from V and 2 bases from J; junction bases left unmatched: 15. Germline lookup yields CDR1 SGHTA and CDR2 FQGNSA.

This clone was counted once. This sequence joins TRBV18 and TRBJ2-7, with TRBD1 matching over 8 bases. There are 18 residues in the CDR3. Trimming at V came to 6 bases and at J to 1 base, leaving 17 bases not matched to a gene. Germline-derived CDR1 and CDR2 are KGHSH and LQKENI. CDR3 DNA: TGTGCCAGCTCCCCTTATAGGGACAGGAGAAGGGGGTCCTACGAGCAGTACTTC. It yields the protein CASSPYRDRRRGSYEQYF.

This clone was observed once. The chain recombines TRBV19 with TRBJ2-1, with 8 positions matching TRBD2. CDR3 length: 15 residues. J was trimmed by 1 base and V by 7 bases; bases with no gene match: 6. Germline-derived CDR1 and CDR2 are LNHDA and SQIVND (reference sequence). The CDR3 nucleotides are TGTGCCAGTATCGGCGGGGGGTTTTCCTACAATGAGCAGTTCTTC. Protein: CASIGGGFSYNEQFF.

This clone was recorded only once. The chain combines TRBV28 with TRBJ2-2, with D possibly being TRBD1 (6 bases). The ends were cut back, 4 bases at V and 4 bases at J, with 10 bases in the middle. The CDR3 spans 14 residues. Per the germline V gene, CDR1 is MDHEN and CDR2 is SYDVKM. CDR3 bases: TGTGCCAGCAGTTCCGGGACATCCACCGGGGAGCTGTTTTTT. This sequence encodes CASSSGTSTGELFF.

The chain carries TRBV5-1 and TRBJ1-2; the D gene is possibly TRBD1 (6 bases). V lost 1 base, J lost 8 bases, and 12 bases lay in between. CDR1 is SGHRS, CDR2 YFSETQ, per germline. The CDR3 contains 13 residues. The CDR3 sequence is CASSLSTGRGYTF. Here the CDR3 DNA reads TGCGCCAGCAGCTTGTCAACAGGGAGAGGCTACACCTTC.

This sequence joins TRBV29-1 and TRBJ1-2, with D maybe TRBD1 (6 bases). From germline, CDR1 is SQVTM and CDR2 ANQGSEA. Deletions cut 4 bases from V and 6 bases from J, with 18 bases between. The length of the CDR3 is 14 residues. DNA for the CDR3: TGCAGCGTTGGGCCGGGGGGCAGGAGTGATGGCTACACCTTC. This gives the protein CSVGPGGRSDGYTF.

V and J are TRBV7-8 and TRBJ2-3, with a weak D call TRBD2 (5 bases). Germline CDR1 SGHVS, CDR2 FQNEAQ. Trimming removed 1 base at V and 6 bases at J, with 5 bases between. The CDR3 has 12 amino acids. CDR3 region: CASSLGRDTQYF. The CDR3 DNA follows: TGTGCCAGCAGCTTAGGGAGGGATACGCAGTATTTT.

The V and J genes are TRBV30 and TRBJ1-5; D unclear. The germline V and J ends were trimmed by 0 bases and 4 bases, with 7 bases remaining between them. CDR1 and CDR2 from the germline V gene are GTSNPN and SVGIG (reference sequence). This CDR3 comprises 13 residues. DNA of the CDR3: TGTGCCTGGAGTGTACAAGAAAATCAGCCCCAGCATTTT. This encodes CAWSVQENQPQHF.

The chain has TRBV19 and TRBJ1-6; 7 nucleotides match TRBD1. Germline lookup yields CDR1 LNHDA and CDR2 SQIVND (reference sequence). The CDR3 is made up of 15 amino acids. Losses at the gene ends were 6 bases for V and 3 bases for J; bases not matched to a gene: 5. CDR3 sequence (DNA): TGTGCCAGTAGACCGACAGGGAACTATAATTCACCCCTCCACTTT. It codes for CASRPTGNYNSPLHF. The variable domain in full, completed from reference TRBV19 and TRBJ1-6, reads DGGITQSPKYLFRKEGQNVTLSCEQNLNHDAMYWYRQDPGQGLRLIYYSQIVNDFQKGDIAEGYSVSREKKESFPLTVTSAQKNPTAFYLCASRPTGNYNSPLHFGNGTRLTVT.

The rearrangement links TRBV9 to TRBJ1-1, with 9 bases lining up with TRBD1. Per germline, CDR1 SGDLS and CDR2 YYNGEE. This CDR3 spans 14 amino acids. V lost 4 bases to trimming and J lost 11 bases; unmatched junction nucleotides: 12. CDR3 coding DNA: TGTGCCAGCAGCCCAGGGGACAGGGTGTCGCGGGCTTTCTTT. Protein product: CASSPGDRVSRAFF.

The chain recombines TRBV10-3 with TRBJ1-3; the D is unclear. V lost 6 bases and J 0 bases, leaving 6 bases between the germline ends. In germline, CDR1 is ENHRY, CDR2 SYGVKD. The CDR3 is made up of 13 amino acids. The CDR3 nucleotides are TGTGCCATCAGAATAACCTCTGGAAACACCATATATTTT. The encoded protein is CAIRITSGNTIYF.